This TCR beta chain emerged from a study of blood T cell repertoires in COVID-19. Only in-frame clones appear in the TCRdb table, and some are missing; sequencing was by immunoSEQ multiplex PCR. The sample contains around 160,000 clones, roughly 89% of which appear only once. The germline V and J ends were trimmed by 6 bases and 3 bases, with 12 bases remaining between them. CDR1 LNHDA and CDR2 SQIVND come from the germline V gene (reference sequence). This CDR3 is built from 14 residues. The sequence was obtained from a woman aged 45-65 years who had been exposed to COVID-19. The rearrangement links TRBV19 to TRBJ1-5; D may be TRBD1 (6 bases). The sequenced material came from PBMCs or T cells enriched from blood (not recorded which). The CDR3 region is CASSQQGHNQPQHF. The CDR3 DNA reads as TGTGCCAGTAGCCAACAGGGACACAATCAGCCCCAGCATTTT.